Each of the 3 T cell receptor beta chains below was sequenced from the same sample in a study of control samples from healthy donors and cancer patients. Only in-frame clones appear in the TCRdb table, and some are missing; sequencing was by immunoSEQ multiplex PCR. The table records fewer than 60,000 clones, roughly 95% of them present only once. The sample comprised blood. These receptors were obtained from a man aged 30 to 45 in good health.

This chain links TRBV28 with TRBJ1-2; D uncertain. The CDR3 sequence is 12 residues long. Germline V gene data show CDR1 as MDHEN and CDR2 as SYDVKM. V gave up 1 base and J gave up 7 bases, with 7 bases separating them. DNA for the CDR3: TGTGCCAGCAGTTTATCCCCTATTGGCTACACCTTC. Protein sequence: CASSLSPIGYTF.

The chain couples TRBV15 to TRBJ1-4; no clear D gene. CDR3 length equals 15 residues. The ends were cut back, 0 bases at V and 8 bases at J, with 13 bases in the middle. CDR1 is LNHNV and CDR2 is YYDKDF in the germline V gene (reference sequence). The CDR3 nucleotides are TGTGCCACCAGCAGAGATCTGGCAGGACGAGAAAAACTGTTTTTT. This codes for CATSRDLAGREKLFF.

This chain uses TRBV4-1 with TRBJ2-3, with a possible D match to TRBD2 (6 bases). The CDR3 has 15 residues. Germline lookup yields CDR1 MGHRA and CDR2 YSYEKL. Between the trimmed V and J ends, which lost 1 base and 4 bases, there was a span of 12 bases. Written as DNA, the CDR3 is TGCGCCAGCAGCCAAGTAGGCCAGCGGGCAGATACGCAGTATTTT. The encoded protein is CASSQVGQRADTQYF.